This T cell receptor beta chain originates from a study of T cell changes during pregnancy in multiple sclerosis. CDR1 and CDR2 from the germline V gene are GTSNPN and SVGIG (reference sequence). The length of the CDR3 is 14 residues. The V gene lost 4 bases and the J gene lost 3 bases, with 15 bases spanning the gap. Data came from immunoSEQ multiplex PCR; TCRdb stores just in-frame clones and leaves some out. The sample includes some 76,000 clones, around nine tenths of them seen just once. The clonotype comes from a female donor with multiple sclerosis, enrolled in a pregnancy study. The sequenced sample was CD4+ T cells from peripheral blood mononuclear cells, obtained after pregnancy. The V gene is TRBV30, the J gene TRBJ1-2, with D possibly matching TRBD1 (6 bases). The CDR3 DNA reads TGTGCCTGGAAGGGGGGGAGTTACTACTATGGCTACACCTTC. Translating gives CAWKGGSYYYGYTF.